A selection of T cell receptor beta chains follows, all from one sample in a study of brain metastases from non-small cell lung cancer. TCRdb's copy holds only in-frame clones and misses some; the assay was immunoSEQ multiplex PCR. The repertoire has approximately 4,100 clones, 87% of them found once; the top ten carry under 4%. The sample comprised primary lung tumor tissue. The receptors stem from a donor at least 40 years old with non-small cell lung cancer. Both conserved end residues are part of each CDR3. The D gene is left open where the match is weak. Size tells how often a clone was seen (once, few, many) or the class of an expanded clone, and some rows leave it out.

j_call | v_call | clone_size | d_call | cdr3_aa | cdr3_nt
TRBJ2-5 | TRBV10-3 | NA | NA | CAISDLTNYQETQYF | TGTGCCATCAGTGACCTTACCAATTACCAAGAGACCCAGTACTTC
TRBJ1-4 | TRBV3-1/TRBV3-2 | NA | NA | CASSQGGVNEKLFF | TGTGCCAGCAGCCAGGGGGGGGTCAATGAAAAACTGTTTTTT
TRBJ1-1 | TRBV19 | NA | NA | CASAWGGLTEAFF | TGTGCCAGCGCCTGGGGGGGGCTCACTGAAGCTTTCTTT
TRBJ2-5 | TRBV30 | NA | TRBD1 | CAWEGGSATQYF | TGTGCCTGGGAAGGGGGCTCGGCGACCCAGTACTTC
TRBJ1-5 | TRBV7-2 | NA | TRBD1 | CASSLTRTGAGQPQHF | TGTGCCAGCAGCTTGACGAGGACAGGGGCGGGACAGCCCCAGCATTTT
TRBJ2-4 | TRBV7-3 | NA | TRBD2 | CASSLNAGENIQYF | TGTGCCAGCAGCTTAAATGCGGGAGAAAACATTCAGTACTTC
TRBJ2-7 | TRBV30 | NA | NA | CAWEKGVYEQYF | TGTGCCTGGGAGAAGGGGGTCTACGAGCAGTACTTC
TRBJ1-1 | TRBV5-6 | NA | NA | CASRVAWVQGIGTEAFF | TGTGCCAGCAGGGTCGCTTGGGTACAGGGAATCGGCACTGAAGCTTTCTTT
TRBJ1-1 | TRBV2 | once | TRBD1 | CASSGQGWTEAFF | TGTGCCAGCAGTGGACAGGGGTGGACTGAAGCTTTCTTT
TRBJ1-2 | TRBV9 | NA | NA | CASNVGPGRVDQYRYYGYTF | TGTGCCAGCAACGTAGGTCCCGGCAGGGTGGACCAATACAGGTACTATGGCTACACCTTC
TRBJ1-1 | TRBV5-4 | NA | NA | CASSLYSNTEAFF | TGTGCCAGCAGCTTGTATTCTAACACTGAAGCTTTCTTT
TRBJ2-1 | TRBV10-3 | NA | TRBD1 | CATGQGAQGHNEQFF | TGTGCCACCGGACAGGGGGCCCAGGGGCACAATGAGCAGTTCTTC
TRBJ1-5 | TRBV12-3/TRBV12-4 | NA | NA | CASRSSSNQPQHF | TGTGCCAGCCGTAGCAGTAGTAATCAGCCCCAGCATTTT
TRBJ1-1 | TRBV20-1 | NA | TRBD1 | CSATGTAEAFF | TGCAGTGCTACCGGGACAGCCGAAGCTTTCTTT
TRBJ2-3 | TRBV19 | NA | NA | CASSQKDTQYF | TGTGCCAGTAGTCAAAAAGATACGCAGTATTTT
TRBJ1-2 | TRBV25-1 | NA | NA | CASSVTGAVGYTF | TGTGCCAGCAGTGTCACGGGGGCGGTTGGCTACACCTTC
TRBJ2-1 | TRBV28 | NA | NA | CASSFVGEHNEQFF | TGTGCCAGCAGTTTTGTGGGGGAGCACAATGAGCAGTTCTTC
TRBJ2-5 | TRBV7-2 | once | NA | CASSTEAETQYF | TGTGCCAGCAGCACAGAGGCTGAGACCCAGTACTTC
TRBJ2-7 | TRBV7-9 | once | NA | CASTHNRVPYEQYF | TGTGCCAGTACCCATAACAGGGTCCCCTACGAGCAGTACTTC
TRBJ2-2 | TRBV28 | NA | NA | CASSPTANTGELFF | TGTGCCAGCAGCCCGACAGCGAACACCGGGGAGCTGTTTTTT
TRBJ2-7 | TRBV7-2 | NA | TRBD1 | CASSSPGQSSYEQYF | TGTGCCAGCAGCTCCCCGGGACAGAGCTCCTACGAGCAATACTTC
TRBJ2-4 | TRBV2 | NA | TRBD2 | CASSELAGDLAKNIQYF | TGTGCCAGCAGTGAACTAGCGGGGGATCTAGCCAAAAACATTCAGTACTTC
TRBJ2-5 | TRBV12-5 | once | NA | CASGSVVETQYF | TGTGCTAGTGGTTCCGTGGTAGAGACCCAGTACTTC
TRBJ1-2 | TRBV21-1 | NA | NA | CASSKRGRRVYGYTF | TGTGCCAGCAGCAAACGGGGACGTAGGGTTTATGGCTACACCTTC
TRBJ2-7 | TRBV9 | NA | TRBD1 | CASSVGQGSEQYF | TGTGCCAGCAGCGTCGGACAGGGTAGCGAGCAGTACTTC
TRBJ1-1 | TRBV14 | NA | NA | CASSPAPHTEAFF | TGTGCCAGCAGCCCGGCCCCGCACACTGAAGCTTTCTTT
TRBJ1-1 | TRBV5-4 | NA | NA | CASKGGSNTEAFF | TGTGCCAGCAAGGGGGGTTCGAACACTGAAGCTTTCTTT
TRBJ2-7 | TRBV6-5 | NA | NA | CASSSPGVGEQYF | TGTGCCAGCAGTTCACCGGGGGTTGGCGAGCAGTACTTC
TRBJ2-1 | TRBV4-2 | NA | TRBD2 | CASSHGPLAGGEYNEQFF | TGTGCCAGCAGCCACGGCCCCTTAGCGGGGGGAGAGTACAATGAGCAGTTCTTC
TRBJ1-1 | TRBV5-1 | NA | TRBD1 | CASSPGQGEIPTEAFF | TGCGCCAGCAGCCCTGGACAGGGGGAGATCCCGACTGAAGCTTTCTTT
TRBJ2-2 | TRBV5-1 | NA | NA | CASSFDGDNTGELFF | TGCGCCAGCAGCTTTGACGGGGATAACACCGGGGAGCTGTTTTTT
TRBJ1-5 | TRBV7-9 | NA | NA | CASSEQGGSNQPQHF | TGTGCCAGCAGCGAACAGGGAGGGAGCAATCAGCCCCAGCATTTT
TRBJ2-3 | TRBV5-1 | NA | NA | CASSLGWASIDTQYF | TGCGCCAGCAGCTTGGGGTGGGCGAGCATAGATACGCAGTATTTT
TRBJ2-5 | TRBV9 | once | NA | CASSANTKYQETQYF | TGTGCCAGCAGCGCCAATACAAAGTACCAAGAGACCCAGTACTTC
TRBJ2-1 | TRBV2 | NA | TRBD2 | CATRVDSGGYEQFF | TGTGCCACCCGGGTGGATAGCGGGGGGTATGAACAGTTCTTC
TRBJ1-5 | TRBV5-6 | NA | NA | CASSLWGNQLQHF | TGTGCCAGCAGCTTGTGGGGAAATCAGCTCCAGCATTTT
TRBJ1-5 | TRBV7-2 | NA | TRBD1 | CTSSVTGTGVHQPQHF | TGTACCAGCAGCGTAACCGGGACAGGTGTGCATCAACCCCAGCATTTT
TRBJ2-1 | TRBV19 | few | TRBD2 | CASSSGLVPESSYNEQFF | TGTGCCAGTAGTTCAGGACTAGTCCCCGAAAGCTCCTACAATGAGCAGTTCTTC
TRBJ1-1 | TRBV3-1/TRBV3-2 | NA | NA | CASSQEGRTEAFF | TGTGCCAGCAGCCAAGAGGGGAGAACTGAAGCTTTCTTT